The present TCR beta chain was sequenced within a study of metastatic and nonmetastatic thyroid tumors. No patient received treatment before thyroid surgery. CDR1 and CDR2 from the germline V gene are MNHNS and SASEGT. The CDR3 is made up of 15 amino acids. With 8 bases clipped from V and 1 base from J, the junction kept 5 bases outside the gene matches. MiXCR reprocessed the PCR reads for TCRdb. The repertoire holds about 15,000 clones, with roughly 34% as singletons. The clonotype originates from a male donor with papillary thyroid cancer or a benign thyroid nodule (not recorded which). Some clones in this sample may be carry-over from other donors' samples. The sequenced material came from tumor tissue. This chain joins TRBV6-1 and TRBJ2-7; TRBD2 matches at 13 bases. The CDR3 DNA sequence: TGTGCCAGCGGACTAGCGGGAGTCCTTTCCTACGAGCAGTACTTC. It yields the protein CASGLAGVLSYEQYF.